The 23 T cell receptor beta chains reported below all come from one sample, sequenced in a study of T-cell memory formation after mild COVID-19. TCRdb redid the calling of the 5' RACE reads with MiXCR, one entry per CDR3 protein. The sample includes 150,000 to 200,000 distinct CDR3 sequences, about 15% of them seen just once. The sequencing sample was made of PBMCs or a T cell subset sorted from them (not recorded which). These receptors were collected from an adult woman who had mild COVID-19 (a few samples of this study predate the infection). Cell type and time point are not known.

The chain recombines TRBV12-3 or TRBV12-4 with TRBJ2-3; 8 nucleotides align to TRBD2. Losses at the gene ends were 6 bases for V and 2 bases for J; bases not matched to a gene: 10. CDR3 length equals 16 residues. CDR3 coding DNA: TGTGCCAGCAGCCTTCCCCCGACTAGCGCCACAGATACGCAGTATTTT. It codes for CASSLPPTSATDTQYF.

The sample holds a few counts of this clonotype. CDR3 in DNA: TGTGCCAGCAGCGTTTCATGGCTTTGGACAGATACGCAGTATTTT. Protein product: CASSVSWLWTDTQYF. The chain carries TRBV9 and TRBJ2-3; D not certain. Looked up from germline, CDR1 is SGDLS and CDR2 is YYNGEE. The CDR3 sequence is 15 residues long. V was cut by 2 bases and J by 3 bases, with 13 bases left in between.

The CDR3 loop is CASSLGGQNQPQHF. The CDR3 DNA is TGCGCCAGCAGCTTGGGAGGACAGAATCAGCCCCAGCATTTT. This chain joins TRBV5-1 and TRBJ1-5; TRBD1 is a possible D gene (6 bases). The CDR3 extends over 14 amino acids. V gave up 0 bases and J gave up 4 bases, with 8 bases separating them. The germline V gene encodes CDR1 SGHRS and CDR2 YFSETQ.

This clonotype turned up a few times. The J gene is TRBJ2-3, the V gene TRBV5-1; unclear D gene. Between the trimmed V and J ends, which lost 0 bases and 1 base, there was a span of 9 bases. Germline CDR1 is SGHRS and CDR2 is YFSETQ. This CDR3 region has 15 residues. The CDR3: CASSLGAGRTDTQYF. The CDR3 nucleotides are TGCGCCAGCAGCTTGGGGGCAGGTCGCACAGATACGCAGTATTTT. Complete variable domain (other parts from reference TRBV5-1 and TRBJ2-3): KAGVTQTPRYLIKTRGQQVTLSCSPISGHRSVSWYQQTPGQGLQFLFEYFSETQRNKGNFPGRFSGRQFSNSRSEMNVSTLELGDSALYLCASSLGAGRTDTQYFGPGTRLTVL.

The rearrangement uses TRBV12-3 or TRBV12-4 and TRBJ2-5, with D hard to call. The CDR3 extends over 13 amino acids. The V end was cut by 7 bases, the J end by 4 bases, with 13 bases between. CDR3 coding DNA: TGTGCCAGCACTGGGTGGGTTGGAGAGACCCAGTACTTC. Translated, it gives CASTGWVGETQYF.

The table lists this clonotype with a few counts. The chain recombines TRBV7-9 with TRBJ1-2; 8 bases line up with TRBD1. Germline trimming cut 6 bases from V and 2 bases from J; bases unmatched to any gene: 5. Germline CDR1 is SEHNR and CDR2 is FQNEAQ (reference sequence). CDR3 size: 14 residues. The CDR3 DNA is TGTGCCAGCAGGAGGACAGGGCCAAACTATGGCTACACCTTC. Translating gives CASRRTGPNYGYTF. The full variable domain, with the rest looked up from reference TRBV7-9 and TRBJ1-2, is DTGVSQNPRHKITKRGQNVTFRCDPISEHNRLYWYRQTLGQGPEFLTYFQNEAQLEKSRLLSDRFSAERPKGSFSTLEIQRTEQGDSAMYLCASRRTGPNYGYTFGSGTRLTVV.

This clonotype was counted between two and nine times. The genes are TRBV5-1 and TRBJ2-7; possibly TRBD1 for D (5 bases). The germline V gene has CDR1 SGHRS and CDR2 YFSETQ. V was shortened by 0 bases and J by 0 bases, with 10 bases between the two germline ends. The CDR3 sequence is 15 residues long. DNA for the CDR3: TGCGCCAGCAGCTTGGACAAAGGGGACTCCTACGAGCAGTACTTC. Protein: CASSLDKGDSYEQYF. Together with reference TRBV5-1 and TRBJ2-7, the CDR3 gives the full variable domain: KAGVTQTPRYLIKTRGQQVTLSCSPISGHRSVSWYQQTPGQGLQFLFEYFSETQRNKGNFPGRFSGRQFSNSRSEMNVSTLELGDSALYLCASSLDKGDSYEQYFGPGTRLTVT.

This clonotype has just a few counts. V and J are TRBV27 and TRBJ2-1; D unclear. The CDR3 runs 10 residues. Per germline, CDR1 MNHEY and CDR2 SMNVEV (reference sequence). The V gene lost 6 bases and the J gene lost 13 bases, with 10 bases spanning the gap. The CDR3 reads CASSQGSQFF. The CDR3 DNA reads TGTGCCAGCAGCCAAGGGTCACAGTTCTTC.

This chain links TRBV2 with TRBJ1-2; weak D call: TRBD1 (6 bases). V shed 4 bases and J shed 8 bases, with 14 bases lying between them. Germline-derived CDR1 and CDR2 are SNHLY and FYNNEI. The CDR3 sequence is 13 residues long. CDR3 residues: CASSVNRAEGYTF. CDR3 sequence (DNA): TGTGCCAGCAGTGTTAACAGGGCGGAGGGCTACACCTTC.

The sample holds a few counts of this clonotype. The rearrangement joins TRBV4-1 to TRBJ1-1; D is unclear. Trimming took 4 bases from V and 0 from J, leaving 12 bases between them. This CDR3 has 15 residues. The germline gives CDR1 MGHRA, CDR2 YSYEKL. This CDR3 reads CASSLLNQLNTEAFF. The CDR3 DNA reads TGCGCCAGCAGCCTCCTTAACCAATTGAACACTGAAGCTTTCTTT.

This sequence joins TRBV30 and TRBJ1-2; the D is unclear. The V end was cut by 0 bases, the J end by 8 bases, with 10 bases between. The CDR3 loop spans 12 amino acids. Germline lookup yields CDR1 GTSNPN and CDR2 SVGIG (reference sequence). This CDR3 is CAWSVGGDGYTF. CDR3 coding DNA: TGTGCCTGGAGTGTTGGTGGAGACGGCTACACCTTC.

J is TRBJ2-7 and V is TRBV6-5, with 8 bases matching TRBD2. The germline CDR1 and CDR2 sequences are MNHEY and SVGAGI. Trimming took 5 bases from V and 2 from J; bases not matched to a gene: 5. There are 14 residues in the CDR3. CDR3 nucleotide sequence: TGTGCCAGCAGTAGACGGGGGGGACCCTACGAGCAGTACTTC. Protein product: CASSRRGGPYEQYF.

This clonotype was seen a handful of times. The J gene is TRBJ2-3, the V gene TRBV7-2; D is unclear. Germline V gene data show CDR1 as SGHTA and CDR2 as FQGNSA. This CDR3 has 13 amino acids. The V and J ends lost 4 bases and 0 bases respectively, with 5 bases between them. The CDR3 DNA sequence: TGTGCCAGCAGCTCCATAAGCACAGATACGCAGTATTTT. Its protein is CASSSISTDTQYF.

This clonotype was counted a few times. V gene TRBV29-1 combines with J gene TRBJ1-2, with TRBD1 identical over 8 bases. The CDR3 spans 13 residues. V lost 6 bases, J lost 3 bases, and 6 bases stayed unmatched. Germline CDR1 reads SQVTM; CDR2 reads ANQGSEA. The CDR3 loop reads CSVTPQGDYGYTF. CDR3 in DNA: TGCAGCGTGACCCCACAGGGGGACTATGGCTACACCTTC.

The V gene is TRBV19, the J gene TRBJ2-2; no reliable D call. Trimming shortened V by 6 bases and J by 7 bases, and 9 bases separated the two germline ends. The CDR3 loop spans 12 amino acids. Germline CDR1 and CDR2: LNHDA and SQIVND (reference sequence). The CDR3 region is CASSLGGGELFF. DNA of the CDR3: TGTGCCAGTAGCCTCGGCGGCGGGGAGCTGTTTTTT.

The chain is built from TRBV6-5 and TRBJ1-1, with 7 bases fitting TRBD1. The CDR3 extends over 15 amino acids. Germline CDR1 and CDR2: MNHEY and SVGAGI. The V segment lost 10 bases and the J segment 0 bases; nucleotides outside the gene matches: 11. CDR3 nucleotides: TGTGCCACCAGGGACAGCGGTAGTGTGAACACTGAAGCTTTCTTT. Protein sequence: CATRDSGSVNTEAFF.

The chain employs TRBV5-5 and TRBJ1-5, with 9 bases aligning to TRBD1. Germline CDR1 SGHKS, CDR2 YYEKEE (reference sequence). J gave up 3 bases and V 3 bases, and 10 bases lay outside the gene matches. The CDR3 is made up of 17 amino acids. DNA of the CDR3: TGTGCCAGCAGCTCAATCGGTGGGACAGGGAACAATCAGCCCCAGCATTTT. Translating gives CASSSIGGTGNNQPQHF. Combining the CDR3 with reference TRBV5-5 and TRBJ1-5 gives the whole variable domain DAGVTQSPTHLIKTRGQQVTLRCSPISGHKSVSWYQQVLGQGPQFIFQYYEKEERGRGNFPDRFSARQFPNYSSELNVNALLLGDSALYLCASSSIGGTGNNQPQHFGDGTRLSIL.

The CDR3, as DNA: TGTGCCAGCAGCGCCCTTGGATCACCCCTCCACTTT. The encoded protein is CASSALGSPLHF. The rearrangement uses TRBV9 and TRBJ1-6; no reliable D call. This CDR3 has 12 amino acids. Germline CDR1 is SGDLS and CDR2 is YYNGEE. V lost 3 bases to trimming and J lost 10 bases, with 8 bases between them.

This clonotype has only a few counts. Here the CDR3 reads CASTDSKNIQYF. The CDR3 bases are TGTGCCAGCACCGACAGCAAAAACATTCAGTACTTC. The rearrangement joins TRBV6-2 or TRBV6-3 to TRBJ2-4; D may be TRBD1 (5 bases). Germline lookup yields CDR1 MNHEY and CDR2 SVGEGT. The CDR3 contains 12 residues. V was pared by 7 bases and J by 3 bases, with 7 bases between.

The J gene is TRBJ2-7, the V gene TRBV5-1; a weak D match, TRBD1 (6 bases). This CDR3 has 16 residues. Germline V CDR1 and CDR2: SGHRS, YFSETQ. Trimming shortened V by 3 bases and J by 0 bases, and 16 bases separated the two germline ends. As DNA, the CDR3 is TGCGCCAGCAGCTCTCCTCCGGGACATAGCTCCTACGAGCAGTACTTC. This gives the protein CASSSPPGHSSYEQYF.

This clonotype was recorded a few times. The V and J genes are TRBV24-1 and TRBJ2-1; no clear D. The CDR3 is 13 residues long. Trimming pared 4 bases from V and 3 bases from J, leaving 6 bases between. CDR1 and CDR2 (germline): KGHDR, SFDVKD. The CDR3 DNA follows: TGTGCCACCAGTGACCACAGCTACAATGAGCAGTTCTTC. Residues: CATSDHSYNEQFF.

This clonotype was detected only a few times. V usage is TRBV12-3 or TRBV12-4 and J usage is TRBJ1-5, with TRBD1 matching 9 bases. The length of the CDR3 is 15 residues. The ends lost 7 bases at V and 4 bases at J; junction bases unmatched: 8. This CDR3 is CASTPDRGSNQPQHF. DNA for the CDR3: TGTGCCAGCACCCCCGACAGGGGGAGTAATCAGCCCCAGCATTTT.

The table lists this clonotype with a few counts. The J gene is TRBJ2-3, the V gene TRBV27; D possibly uses TRBD1 or TRBD2 (5 bases each). Between the trimmed V and J ends, which lost 3 bases and 0 bases, there was a span of 10 bases. The CDR3 length is 15 residues. Germline V lookup: CDR1 MNHEY, CDR2 SMNVEV (reference sequence). The CDR3 spells CASSFRDLSTDTQYF. CDR3 coding DNA: TGTGCCAGCAGTTTTAGGGACCTGAGCACAGATACGCAGTATTTT.